The clone carrying this TCR beta chain came up many times. The antigen remains unidentified. CDR1 is SGHDT, CDR2 YYEEEE, per germline. The V end was cut by 4 bases, the J end by 5 bases, with 12 bases between. The CDR3 has 13 residues. Flow cytometry had shown expanded CD8+CD57+ cells in the patients chosen for sequencing. No therapy was given to patients before blood sampling. The sample originates from a study of CD8+CD57+ T cells in acquired aplastic anemia. Across the whole study: Across the sorted CD4+ and CD8+ cells, DNA amounts averaged roughly 3 ug.

Findings of the study overall: Patients and controls had in common fewer than 30 CD8+ CDR3 sequences.

Genomic DNA, serving as template, underwent TCR beta VDJ and CDR3 profiling. MiXCR was run by TCRdb on the reads, yielding one entry per CDR3 protein. Of 200,000 or so distinct CDR3 sequences in the sample, around 47% were seen once. The clonotype was recovered from a human donor with aplastic anemia. V and J are TRBV5-6 and TRBJ2-5; perhaps TRBD1 as D (6 bases). What was sequenced was sorted CD4+, CD8+, or CD8+CD57+ T cells (not recorded which) from PBMCs. CDR3 residues: CASSLHRVETQYF. In DNA, the CDR3 is TGTGCCAGCAGCCTACACAGGGTTGAGACCCAGTACTTC.